The sequence of this T cell receptor (beta chain) was determined in a study of circulating tumor DNA in untreated peripheral T-cell lymphoma. The method was immunoSEQ multiplex PCR; TCRdb's version includes in-frame clones alone and lacks a portion of them. The profile shows more than 6,500 clones, roughly 80% of them singletons. The CDR3 contains 14 residues. J gave up 6 bases and V 3 bases, and 6 bases lay outside the gene matches. Looked up from germline, CDR1 is SGHVS and CDR2 is FNYEAQ. This receptor was obtained from a human donor with peripheral T-cell lymphoma. V gene TRBV7-6 combines with J gene TRBJ1-1; the match to TRBD1 covers 8 bases. The sequencing sample was made of tumor tissue. CDR3 sequence (DNA): TGTGCCAGCAGCTTCGGGACAGGCTCCGCTGAAGCTTTCTTT. Protein product: CASSFGTGSAEAFF.